This TCR beta chain was observed in a study of CD8+ T cells in alopecia areata. In regard to this clone: The antigen is undetermined.

Germline loops: CDR1 MNHNY, CDR2 SVGAGI (reference sequence). With 7 bases clipped from V and 4 bases from J, the junction kept 10 bases outside the gene matches. The CDR3 spans 15 residues. Patients with alopecia areata provided lesional scalp punch biopsies as well as peripheral blood. PBMC-derived CD4+ and CD8+ T cells were sorted. cDNA prepared by RNA extraction and subsequent reverse transcription served as the template for sequencing. Some clones are missing from TCRdb's copy, which holds only in-frame ones; the method was immunoSEQ multiplex PCR. The sample consists of about 34,000 clones, roughly half of them appearing once. Study findings and constraints: In lesional scalp, particularly from alopecia totalis/universalis, clonality was higher than in normal scalp.

The sequenced material came from NKG2D-high CD8+ T cells sorted from blood. This chain uses TRBV6-6 with TRBJ2-3; 8 bases are shared with TRBD2. This TCR was recovered from a human donor with alopecia areata. The CDR3 nucleotides read TGTGCCAGCATGGGTCGGGAGGGCCCCTCAGATACGCAGTATTTT. The encoded protein is CASMGREGPSDTQYF.